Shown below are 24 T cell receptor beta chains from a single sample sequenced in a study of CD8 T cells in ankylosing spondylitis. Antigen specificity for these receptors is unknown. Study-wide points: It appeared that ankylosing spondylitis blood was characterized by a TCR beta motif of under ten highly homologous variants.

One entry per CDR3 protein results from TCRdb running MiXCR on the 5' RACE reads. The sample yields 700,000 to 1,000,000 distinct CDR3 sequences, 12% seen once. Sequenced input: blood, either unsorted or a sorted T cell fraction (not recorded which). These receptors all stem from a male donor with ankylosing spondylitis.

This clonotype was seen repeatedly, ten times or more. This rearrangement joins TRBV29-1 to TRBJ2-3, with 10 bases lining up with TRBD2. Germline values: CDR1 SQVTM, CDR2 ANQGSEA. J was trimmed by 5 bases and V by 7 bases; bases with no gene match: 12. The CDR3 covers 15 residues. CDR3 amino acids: CSALTSGMVGDTQYF. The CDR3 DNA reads TGCAGCGCTTTAACTAGCGGGATGGTCGGAGATACGCAGTATTTT.

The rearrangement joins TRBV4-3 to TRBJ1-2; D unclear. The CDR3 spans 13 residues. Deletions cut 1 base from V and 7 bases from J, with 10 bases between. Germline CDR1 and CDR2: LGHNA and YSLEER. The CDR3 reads CASSQAPAGGYTF. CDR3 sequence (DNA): TGCGCCAGCAGCCAAGCCCCCGCGGGTGGCTACACCTTC.

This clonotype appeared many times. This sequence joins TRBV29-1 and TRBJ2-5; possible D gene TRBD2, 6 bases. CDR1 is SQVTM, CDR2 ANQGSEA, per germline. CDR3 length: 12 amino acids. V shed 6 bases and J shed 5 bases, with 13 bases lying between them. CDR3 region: CSVGIREETQYF. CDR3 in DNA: TGCAGCGTAGGAATCCGGGAGGAGACCCAGTACTTC.

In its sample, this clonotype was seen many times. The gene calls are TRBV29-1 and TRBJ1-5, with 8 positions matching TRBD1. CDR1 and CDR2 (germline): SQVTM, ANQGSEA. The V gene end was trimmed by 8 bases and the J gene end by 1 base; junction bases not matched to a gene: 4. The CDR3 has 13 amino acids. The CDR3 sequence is CSIDRGSNQPQHF. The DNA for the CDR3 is TGCAGCATCGACAGGGGCAGCAATCAGCCCCAGCATTTT.

CDR3 nucleotide sequence: TGCGCCAGCAGCTTATTCGGGACAGCCTCCTACGAGCAGTACTTC. This encodes CASSLFGTASYEQYF. The chain links TRBV5-1 to TRBJ2-7, with 7 bases identical to TRBD1. With V trimmed by 2 bases and J by 0 bases, 5 bases remained unmatched. The CDR3 spans 15 residues. Germline V lookup: CDR1 SGHRS, CDR2 YFSETQ.

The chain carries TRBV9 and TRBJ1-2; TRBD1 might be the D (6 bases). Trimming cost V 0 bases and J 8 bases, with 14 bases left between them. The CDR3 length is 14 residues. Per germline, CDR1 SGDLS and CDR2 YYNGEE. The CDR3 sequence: CASSVGGHQGGYTF. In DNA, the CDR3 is TGTGCCAGCAGCGTAGGTGGACACCAGGGGGGCTACACCTTC.

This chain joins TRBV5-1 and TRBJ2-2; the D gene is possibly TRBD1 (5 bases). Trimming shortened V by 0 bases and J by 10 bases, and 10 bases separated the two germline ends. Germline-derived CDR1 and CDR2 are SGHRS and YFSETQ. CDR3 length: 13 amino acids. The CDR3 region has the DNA TGCGCCAGCAGCTTGGTAGGGGATGAGGAGCTGTTTTTT. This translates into CASSLVGDEELFF.

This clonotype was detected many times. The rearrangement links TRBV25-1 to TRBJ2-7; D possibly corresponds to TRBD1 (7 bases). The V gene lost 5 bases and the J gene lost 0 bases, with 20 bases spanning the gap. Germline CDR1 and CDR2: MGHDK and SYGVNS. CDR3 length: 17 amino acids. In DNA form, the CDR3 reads TGTGCCAGCAGTCCCCGAGGGGGCGGGGTCCCCTCCTACGAGCAGTACTTC. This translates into CASSPRGGGVPSYEQYF.

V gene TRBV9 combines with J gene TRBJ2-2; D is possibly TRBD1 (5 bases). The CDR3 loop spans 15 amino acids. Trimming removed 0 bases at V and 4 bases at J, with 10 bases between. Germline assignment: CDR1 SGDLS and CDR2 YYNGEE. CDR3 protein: CASSVVGVGTGELFF. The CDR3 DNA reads TGTGCCAGCAGCGTAGTAGGGGTGGGCACCGGGGAGCTGTTTTTT.

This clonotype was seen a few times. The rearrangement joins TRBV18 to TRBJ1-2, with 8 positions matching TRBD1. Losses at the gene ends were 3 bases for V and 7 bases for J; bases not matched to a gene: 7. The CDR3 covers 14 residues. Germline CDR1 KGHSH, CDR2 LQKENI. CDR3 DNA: TGTGCCAGCTCACCTCTGACAGGGGAGACTGGCTACACCTTC. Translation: CASSPLTGETGYTF.

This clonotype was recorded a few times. The CDR3 loop reads CASSLAVLDTDTQYF. In DNA, the CDR3 is TGTGCCAGCAGCTTAGCGGTTCTCGACACAGATACGCAGTATTTT. The chain combines TRBV7-2 with TRBJ2-3; no reliable D call. Trimming pared 0 bases from V and 2 bases from J, leaving 9 bases between. CDR1 and CDR2 (germline): SGHTA, FQGNSA. The CDR3 contains 15 residues.

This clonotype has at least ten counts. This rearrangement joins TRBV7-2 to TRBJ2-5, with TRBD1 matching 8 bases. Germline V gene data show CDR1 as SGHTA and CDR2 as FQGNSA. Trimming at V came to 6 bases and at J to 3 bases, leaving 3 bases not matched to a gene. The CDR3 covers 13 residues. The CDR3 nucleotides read TGTGCCAGCAGTATACAGGGGGAAGAGACCCAGTACTTC. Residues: CASSIQGEETQYF.

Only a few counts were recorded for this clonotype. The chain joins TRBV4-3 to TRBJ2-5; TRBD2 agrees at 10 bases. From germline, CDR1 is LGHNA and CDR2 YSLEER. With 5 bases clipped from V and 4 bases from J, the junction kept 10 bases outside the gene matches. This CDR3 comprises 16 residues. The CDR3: CASSGLAGDPTETQYF. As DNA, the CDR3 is TGCGCCAGCAGCGGTCTAGCGGGGGACCCCACAGAGACCCAGTACTTC.

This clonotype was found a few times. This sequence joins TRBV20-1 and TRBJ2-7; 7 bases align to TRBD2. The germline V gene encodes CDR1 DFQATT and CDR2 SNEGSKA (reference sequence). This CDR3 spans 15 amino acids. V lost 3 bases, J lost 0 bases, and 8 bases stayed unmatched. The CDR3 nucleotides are TGCAGTGCTAGTAAGAGCGGGACTCCCTCCTACGAGCAGTACTTC. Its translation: CSASKSGTPSYEQYF.

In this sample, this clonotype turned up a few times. The CDR3 sequence is CASSVTDSQTQYF. CDR3 nucleotides: TGTGCCAGCAGTGTGACGGATAGCCAGACGCAGTATTTT. The chain links TRBV2 to TRBJ2-3, with unresolved D. The CDR3 runs 13 residues. Germline CDR1 reads SNHLY; CDR2 reads FYNNEI. The V end was cut by 4 bases, the J end by 9 bases, with 14 bases between. Full variable domain (remainder filled in from reference TRBV2 and TRBJ2-3): EPEVTQTPSHQVTQMGQEVILRCVPISNHLYFYWYRQILGQKVEFLVSFYNNEISEKSEIFDDQFSVERPDGSNFTLKIRSTKLEDSAMYFCASSVTDSQTQYFGPGTRLTVL.

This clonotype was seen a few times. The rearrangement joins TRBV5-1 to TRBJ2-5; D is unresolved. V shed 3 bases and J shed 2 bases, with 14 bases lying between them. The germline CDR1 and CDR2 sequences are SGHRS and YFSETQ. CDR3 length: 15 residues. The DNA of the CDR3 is TGCGCCAGCAGCTCGGCAGGCTCCCCGCAAGAGACCCAGTACTTC. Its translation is CASSSAGSPQETQYF.

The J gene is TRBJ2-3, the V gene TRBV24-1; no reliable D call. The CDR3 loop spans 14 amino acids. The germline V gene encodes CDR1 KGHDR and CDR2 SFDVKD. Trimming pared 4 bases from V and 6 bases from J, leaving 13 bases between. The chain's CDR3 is CATSDPYPLDTQYF. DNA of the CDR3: TGTGCCACCAGTGACCCCTACCCACTGGATACGCAGTATTTT.

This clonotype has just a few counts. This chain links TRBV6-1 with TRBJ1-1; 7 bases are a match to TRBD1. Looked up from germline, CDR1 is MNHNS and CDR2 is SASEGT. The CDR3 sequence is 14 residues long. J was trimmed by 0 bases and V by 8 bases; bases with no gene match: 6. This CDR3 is CASGTATMNTEAFF. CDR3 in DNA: TGTGCCAGCGGGACAGCCACAATGAACACTGAAGCTTTCTTT.

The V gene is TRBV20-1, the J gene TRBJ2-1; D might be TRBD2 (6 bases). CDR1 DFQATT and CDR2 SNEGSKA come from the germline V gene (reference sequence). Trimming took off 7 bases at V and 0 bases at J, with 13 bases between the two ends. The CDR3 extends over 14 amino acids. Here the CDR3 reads CSGEGGSSYNEQFF. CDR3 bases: TGCAGTGGTGAGGGAGGAAGCTCCTACAATGAGCAGTTCTTC.

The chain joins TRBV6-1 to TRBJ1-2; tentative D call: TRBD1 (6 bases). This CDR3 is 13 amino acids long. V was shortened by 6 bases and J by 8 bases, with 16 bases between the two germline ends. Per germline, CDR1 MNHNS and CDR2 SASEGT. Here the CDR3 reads CASRDLPGQGYTF. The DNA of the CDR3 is TGTGCCAGCAGAGACCTCCCCGGACAGGGCTACACCTTC.

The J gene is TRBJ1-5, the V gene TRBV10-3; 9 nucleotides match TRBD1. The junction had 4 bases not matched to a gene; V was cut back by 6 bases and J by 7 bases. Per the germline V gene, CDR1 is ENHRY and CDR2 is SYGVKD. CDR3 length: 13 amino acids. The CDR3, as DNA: TGTGCCATCAGCCGGGACAGGGAACAGCCCCAGCATTTT. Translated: CAISRDREQPQHF.

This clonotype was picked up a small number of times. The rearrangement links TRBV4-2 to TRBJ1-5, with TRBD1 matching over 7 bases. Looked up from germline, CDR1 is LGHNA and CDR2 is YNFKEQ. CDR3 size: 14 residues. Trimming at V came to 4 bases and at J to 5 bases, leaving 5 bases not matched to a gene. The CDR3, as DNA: TGTGCCAGCAGCCTGACAGGGAACGATCAGCCCCAGCATTTT. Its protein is CASSLTGNDQPQHF.

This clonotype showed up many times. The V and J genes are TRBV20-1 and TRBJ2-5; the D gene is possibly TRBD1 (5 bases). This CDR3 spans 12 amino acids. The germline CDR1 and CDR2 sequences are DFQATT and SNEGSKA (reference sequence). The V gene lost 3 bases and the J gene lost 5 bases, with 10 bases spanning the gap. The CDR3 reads CSASSGWETQYF. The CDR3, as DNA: TGCAGTGCTAGTTCAGGGTGGGAGACCCAGTACTTC.

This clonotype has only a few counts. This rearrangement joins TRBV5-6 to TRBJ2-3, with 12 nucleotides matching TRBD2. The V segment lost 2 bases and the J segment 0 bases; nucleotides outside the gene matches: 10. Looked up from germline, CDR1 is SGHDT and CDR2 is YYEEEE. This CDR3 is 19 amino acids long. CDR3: CASSFSWASGGASTDTQYF. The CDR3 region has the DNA TGTGCCAGCAGCTTCTCTTGGGCTAGCGGGGGGGCCAGCACAGATACGCAGTATTTT.